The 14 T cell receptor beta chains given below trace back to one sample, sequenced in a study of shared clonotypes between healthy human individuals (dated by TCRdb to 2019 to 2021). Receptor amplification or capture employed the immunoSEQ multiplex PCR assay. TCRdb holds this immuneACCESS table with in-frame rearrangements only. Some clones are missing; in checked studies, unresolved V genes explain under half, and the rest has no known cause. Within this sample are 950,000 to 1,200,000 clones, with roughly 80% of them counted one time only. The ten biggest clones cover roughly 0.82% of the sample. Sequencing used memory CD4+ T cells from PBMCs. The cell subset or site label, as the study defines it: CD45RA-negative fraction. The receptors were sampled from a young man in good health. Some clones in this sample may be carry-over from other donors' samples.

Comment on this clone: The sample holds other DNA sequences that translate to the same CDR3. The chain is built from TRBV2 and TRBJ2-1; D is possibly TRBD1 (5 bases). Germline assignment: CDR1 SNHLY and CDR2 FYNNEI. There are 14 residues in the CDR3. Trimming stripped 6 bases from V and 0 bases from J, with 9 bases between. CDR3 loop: CASSGQSSYNEQFF. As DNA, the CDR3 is TGTGCCAGCAGCGGACAAAGCTCCTACAATGAGCAGTTCTTC.

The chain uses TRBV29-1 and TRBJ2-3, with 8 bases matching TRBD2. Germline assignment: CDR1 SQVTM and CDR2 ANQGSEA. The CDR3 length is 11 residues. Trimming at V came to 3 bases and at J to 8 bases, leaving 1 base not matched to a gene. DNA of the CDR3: TGCAGCGTTGACGGGGGGGGTACGCAGTATTTT. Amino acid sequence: CSVDGGGTQYF.

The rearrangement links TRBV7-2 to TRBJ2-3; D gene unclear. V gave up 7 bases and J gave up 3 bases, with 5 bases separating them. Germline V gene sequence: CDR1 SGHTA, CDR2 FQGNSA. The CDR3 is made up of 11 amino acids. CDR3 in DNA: TGTGCCAGCAAAGCTACAGATACGCAGTATTTT. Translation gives CASKATDTQYF.

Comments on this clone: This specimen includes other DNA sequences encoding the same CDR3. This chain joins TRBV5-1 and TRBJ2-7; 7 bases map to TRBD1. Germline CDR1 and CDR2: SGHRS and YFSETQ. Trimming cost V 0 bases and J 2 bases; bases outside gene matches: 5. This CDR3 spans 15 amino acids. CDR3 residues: CASSLAGQGAYEQYF. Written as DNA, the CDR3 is TGCGCCAGCAGCTTGGCCGGGCAGGGGGCCTACGAGCAGTACTTC.

The CDR3 nucleotides are TGTGCCAGCACCACACTCCGGGACTCCCCGAGGGGGGAGACCCAGTACTTC. Amino acid sequence: CASTTLRDSPRGETQYF. The chain links TRBV5-6 to TRBJ2-5, with D perhaps assigned TRBD1 or TRBD2 (6 bases each). The CDR3 loop spans 17 amino acids. Deletions cut 6 bases from V and 5 bases from J, with 26 bases between. CDR1 and CDR2 from the germline V gene are SGHDT and YYEEEE.

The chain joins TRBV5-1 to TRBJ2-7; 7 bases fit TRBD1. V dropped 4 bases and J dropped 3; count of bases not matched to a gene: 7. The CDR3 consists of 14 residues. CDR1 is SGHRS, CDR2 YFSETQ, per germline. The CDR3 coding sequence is TGCGCCAGCAGCGGCGGACAGGTCGGCTACGAGCAGTACTTC. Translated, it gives CASSGGQVGYEQYF. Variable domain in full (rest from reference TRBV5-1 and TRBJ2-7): KAGVTQTPRYLIKTRGQQVTLSCSPISGHRSVSWYQQTPGQGLQFLFEYFSETQRNKGNFPGRFSGRQFSNSRSEMNVSTLELGDSALYLCASSGGQVGYEQYFGPGTRLTVT.

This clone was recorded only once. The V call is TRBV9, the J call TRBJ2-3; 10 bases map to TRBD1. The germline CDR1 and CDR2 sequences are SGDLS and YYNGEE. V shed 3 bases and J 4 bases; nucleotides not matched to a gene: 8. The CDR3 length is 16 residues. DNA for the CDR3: TGTGCCAGCAGCGGATGGGACAGGGGAAGCGCAGATACGCAGTATTTT. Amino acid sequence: CASSGWDRGSADTQYF.

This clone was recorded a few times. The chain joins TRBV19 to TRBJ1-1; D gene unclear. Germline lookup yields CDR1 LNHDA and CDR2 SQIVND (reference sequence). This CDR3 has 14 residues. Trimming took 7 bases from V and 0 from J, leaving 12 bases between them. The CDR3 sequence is CASTRELMNTEAFF. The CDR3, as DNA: TGTGCCAGTACCCGGGAACTAATGAACACTGAAGCTTTCTTT.

CDR3 loop: CASSLTGGGSEQYF. CDR3 sequence (DNA): TGTGCCAGCTCACTTACCGGTGGGGGGTCCGAGCAGTACTTC. The rearrangement links TRBV18 to TRBJ2-7; TRBD2 is a possible D gene (6 bases). Germline V gene lookup returns CDR1 KGHSH and CDR2 LQKENI. V dropped 4 bases and J dropped 6 bases, with 16 bases sitting between them. CDR3 length equals 14 residues.

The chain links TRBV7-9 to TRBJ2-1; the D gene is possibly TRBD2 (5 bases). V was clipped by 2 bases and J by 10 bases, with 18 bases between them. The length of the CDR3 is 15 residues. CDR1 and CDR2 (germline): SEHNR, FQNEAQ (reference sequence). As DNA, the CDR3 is TGTGCCAGCAGCTTATTTGGAGGAGATCTGATGGAGCAGTTCTTC. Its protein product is CASSLFGGDLMEQFF. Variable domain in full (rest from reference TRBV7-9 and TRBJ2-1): DTGVSQNPRHKITKRGQNVTFRCDPISEHNRLYWYRQTLGQGPEFLTYFQNEAQLEKSRLLSDRFSAERPKGSFSTLEIQRTEQGDSAMYLCASSLFGGDLMEQFFGPGTRLTVL.

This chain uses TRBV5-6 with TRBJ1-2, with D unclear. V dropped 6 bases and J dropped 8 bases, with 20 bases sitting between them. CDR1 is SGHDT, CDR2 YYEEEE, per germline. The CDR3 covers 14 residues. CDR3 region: CASNTESHGWGYTF. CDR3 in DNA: TGTGCCAGCAACACAGAATCACACGGTTGGGGCTACACCTTC.

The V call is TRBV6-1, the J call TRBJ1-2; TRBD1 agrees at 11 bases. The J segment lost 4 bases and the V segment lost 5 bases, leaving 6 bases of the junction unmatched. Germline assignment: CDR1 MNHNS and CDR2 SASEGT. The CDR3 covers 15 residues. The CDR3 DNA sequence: TGTGCCAGCAGTCTTCGGACAGGGGGCGCCTATGGCTACACCTTC. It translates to CASSLRTGGAYGYTF.

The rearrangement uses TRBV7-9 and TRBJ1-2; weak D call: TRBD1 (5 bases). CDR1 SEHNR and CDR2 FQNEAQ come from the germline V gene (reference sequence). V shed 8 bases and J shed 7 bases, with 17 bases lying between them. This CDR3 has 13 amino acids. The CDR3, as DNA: TGTGCCAGCTCGGGGGGAACCTTCGGTGGCTACACCTTC. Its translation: CASSGGTFGGYTF.

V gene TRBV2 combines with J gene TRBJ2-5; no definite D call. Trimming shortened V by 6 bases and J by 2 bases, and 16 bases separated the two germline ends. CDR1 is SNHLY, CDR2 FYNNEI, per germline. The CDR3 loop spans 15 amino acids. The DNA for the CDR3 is TGTGCCAGCAGGTCTGGTTCGTGGGAACAAGAGACCCAGTACTTC. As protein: CASRSGSWEQETQYF.